A single sample is the source of the 20 T cell receptor beta chains below, sequenced in a study of beta chain features in type 1 diabetes. Isolated RNA was reverse transcribed in full, so expressed TCRB transcripts were sequenced. Data came from immunoSEQ multiplex PCR; TCRdb stores just in-frame clones and leaves some out. The top ten hold less than 0.5% of the sample, which has almost 350,000 clones, around 7.6% seen once. The sample consisted of central memory CD4+ T cells from blood. The receptors originated from a young woman in good health.

The chain links TRBV9 to TRBJ2-1, with 10 bases aligning to TRBD2. Looked up from germline, CDR1 is SGDLS and CDR2 is YYNGEE. V was clipped by 0 bases and J by 0 bases; unmatched bases: 6. This CDR3 is built from 18 residues. This CDR3 is CASSVEGAGGSSYNEQFF. The DNA of the CDR3 is TGTGCCAGCAGCGTAGAGGGAGCGGGAGGGAGCTCCTACAATGAGCAGTTCTTC.

This clone was counted between two and nine times. The chain carries TRBV18 and TRBJ2-5; perhaps TRBD1 as D (5 bases). The V end was cut by 0 bases, the J end by 2 bases, with 13 bases between. Germline lookup yields CDR1 KGHSH and CDR2 LQKENI. The CDR3 is 16 amino acids. This CDR3 is CASSPPIHQGQETQYF. CDR3 nucleotides: TGTGCCAGCTCACCACCAATACACCAGGGTCAAGAGACCCAGTACTTC.

This clone was observed a few times. The V call is TRBV2, the J call TRBJ1-2; 7 nucleotides agree with TRBD1. This CDR3 region has 12 residues. Per germline, CDR1 SNHLY and CDR2 FYNNEI. V lost 6 bases and J lost 5; bases outside the gene matches: 3. The CDR3 nucleotides read TGTGCCAGCAGGAAGACAGGGTATGGCTACACCTTC. Translating gives CASRKTGYGYTF. The full variable domain, with the rest looked up from reference TRBV2 and TRBJ1-2, is EPEVTQTPSHQVTQMGQEVILRCVPISNHLYFYWYRQILGQKVEFLVSFYNNEISEKSEIFDDQFSVERPDGSNFTLKIRSTKLEDSAMYFCASRKTGYGYTFGSGTRLTVV.

This sequence joins TRBV5-4 and TRBJ2-2, with 7 bases fitting TRBD2. Germline V lookup: CDR1 SGHNT, CDR2 YYREEE (reference sequence). There are 16 residues in the CDR3. V trimming: 1 base; J trimming: 1 base; junction bases outside the gene matches: 4. CDR3 protein: CASSLLSGVNTGELFF. CDR3 nucleotides: TGTGCCAGCAGCTTGCTCAGCGGGGTGAACACCGGGGAGCTGTTTTTT.

The chain joins TRBV15 to TRBJ2-6; D gene uncertain. Germline-derived CDR1 and CDR2 are LNHNV and YYDKDF (reference sequence). The CDR3 length is 15 residues. V dropped 3 bases and J dropped 0 bases, with 6 bases sitting between them. The CDR3, as DNA: TGTGCCACCAGCAGGGCAAACTCTGGGGCCAACGTCCTGACTTTC. It specifies CATSRANSGANVLTF.

This clone came up a few times. This sequence joins TRBV29-1 and TRBJ1-1, with TRBD1 matching 7 bases. Per the germline V gene, CDR1 is SQVTM and CDR2 is ANQGSEA. V shed 5 bases, J shed 2 bases, and the junction held 5 bases outside the gene matches. The CDR3 has 13 amino acids. DNA of the CDR3: TGCAGCGTTTCCAGGGGGGGCAACACTGAAGCTTTCTTT. As protein: CSVSRGGNTEAFF.

The CDR3 protein is CASRSGTGVVKTQYF. The CDR3 bases are TGTGCCAGCAGGTCGGGGACAGGGGTTGTGAAGACCCAGTACTTC. J is TRBJ2-5 and V is TRBV7-2; TRBD1 matches 10 bases. J was trimmed by 6 bases and V by 6 bases; bases with no gene match: 10. This CDR3 comprises 15 residues. CDR1 SGHTA and CDR2 FQGNSA come from the germline V gene.

This clone has more than one count but fewer than ten. The rearrangement links TRBV11-2 to TRBJ2-5; 7 bases fit TRBD1. Losses at the gene ends were 5 bases for V and 5 bases for J; bases not matched to a gene: 11. CDR1 is SGHAT, CDR2 FQNNGV, per germline. The CDR3 is made up of 15 amino acids. The CDR3 bases are TGTGCCAGCAGCAAAACAGGGGCGCTCGGGGAGACCCAGTACTTC. This translates into CASSKTGALGETQYF.

V is TRBV7-9 and J is TRBJ2-1, with D perhaps TRBD2 (6 bases). This CDR3 spans 17 amino acids. Germline CDR1 and CDR2: SEHNR and FQNEAQ (reference sequence). Trimming left V 5 bases short and J 6 bases short, with 23 bases between. The CDR3 sequence is CASSVDFAGSASNEQFF. The CDR3 DNA sequence: TGTGCCAGCAGCGTAGACTTCGCCGGGAGCGCATCCAATGAGCAGTTCTTC.

The sample holds a few counts of this clone. This chain links TRBV20-1 with TRBJ2-5; no clear D gene. The CDR3 sequence is 11 residues long. The V end lost 5 bases, the J end lost 7 bases, and 11 bases lay between the germline ends. Germline V gene data show CDR1 as DFQATT and CDR2 as SNEGSKA (reference sequence). The CDR3 here is CSAFTVATQYF. CDR3 bases: TGCAGTGCTTTCACGGTGGCGACCCAGTACTTC.

V and J are TRBV11-2 and TRBJ2-3, with TRBD2 matching 8 bases. The germline V gene has CDR1 SGHAT and CDR2 FQNNGV. Trimming at V came to 5 bases and at J to 1 base, leaving 11 bases not matched to a gene. CDR3 length equals 17 residues. The CDR3 DNA reads TGTGCCAGCAGCACCCGAGAACTAGCGGAGGGCACAGATACGCAGTATTTT. This gives the protein CASSTRELAEGTDTQYF.

The rearrangement joins TRBV15 to TRBJ2-7; D gene unclear. CDR3 size: 12 residues. Trimming shortened V by 0 bases and J by 9 bases, and 9 bases separated the two germline ends. The germline gives CDR1 LNHNV, CDR2 YYDKDF (reference sequence). The chain's CDR3 is CATSRDGWGQYF. The CDR3 nucleotides are TGTGCCACCAGCAGAGATGGGTGGGGGCAGTACTTC.

This rearrangement joins TRBV5-1 to TRBJ2-3, with D perhaps TRBD2 (6 bases). This CDR3 is 16 amino acids long. The V end was cut by 6 bases, the J end by 4 bases, with 21 bases between. Germline V lookup: CDR1 SGHRS, CDR2 YFSETQ. DNA of the CDR3: TGCGCCAGCAAATACGGGGGACTCTCGCACGCAGATACGCAGTATTTT. This codes for CASKYGGLSHADTQYF. Full variable domain (outside the CDR3, taken from reference TRBV5-1 and TRBJ2-3): KAGVTQTPRYLIKTRGQQVTLSCSPISGHRSVSWYQQTPGQGLQFLFEYFSETQRNKGNFPGRFSGRQFSNSRSEMNVSTLELGDSALYLCASKYGGLSHADTQYFGPGTRLTVL.

The V gene is TRBV28, the J gene TRBJ1-5; TRBD1 might be the D (5 bases). Germline V gene data show CDR1 as MDHEN and CDR2 as SYDVKM. Trimming took 10 bases from V and 5 from J, leaving 15 bases between them. The CDR3 runs to 13 residues. Written as DNA, the CDR3 is TGTGCCATCCGGGACCTTTTGTATCAGCCCCAGCATTTT. Translation: CAIRDLLYQPQHF.

This clone has a handful of counts. The genes are TRBV4-2 and TRBJ2-5; D unclear. Trimming took off 1 base at V and 3 bases at J, with 6 bases between the two ends. Germline CDR1 reads LGHNA; CDR2 reads YNFKEQ. This CDR3 contains 13 residues. CDR3 residues: CASSQGVKETQYF. In DNA, the CDR3 is TGTGCCAGCAGCCAAGGAGTGAAAGAGACCCAGTACTTC.

The CDR3: CASSLSGGLAGYTF. The CDR3 region has the DNA TGTGCCAGCAGTTTATCGGGGGGGTTGGCTGGCTACACCTTC. The rearrangement uses TRBV27 and TRBJ1-2; TRBD1 might be the D (5 bases). This CDR3 has 14 residues. Between the trimmed V and J ends, which lost 0 bases and 7 bases, there was a span of 12 bases. CDR1 and CDR2 (germline): MNHEY, SMNVEV (reference sequence).

V usage is TRBV9 and J usage is TRBJ2-7; D not certain. Trimming took off 7 bases at V and 0 bases at J, with 14 bases between the two ends. Germline V gives CDR1 SGDLS, CDR2 YYNGEE. This CDR3 contains 14 residues. CDR3 bases: TGTGCCAGCGCCCGGACGGGTAACTCCTACGAGCAGTACTTC. It codes for CASARTGNSYEQYF. The variable domain in full, completed from reference TRBV9 and TRBJ2-7, reads DSGVTQTPKHLITATGQRVTLRCSPRSGDLSVYWYQQSLDQGLQFLIQYYNGEERAKGNILERFSAQQFPDLHSELNLSSLELGDSALYFCASARTGNSYEQYFGPGTRLTVT.

This clone was seen many times. This chain joins TRBV10-3 and TRBJ2-3, with a weak D call TRBD2 (6 bases). Germline CDR1 reads ENHRY; CDR2 reads SYGVKD. The CDR3 runs to 15 residues. The ends were cut back, 6 bases at V and 2 bases at J, with 15 bases in the middle. CDR3 amino acids: CAISAGLTTTDTQYF. The CDR3 DNA reads as TGTGCCATCAGCGCGGGACTGACGACCACAGATACGCAGTATTTT.

This clone was observed a few times. The chain joins TRBV7-2 to TRBJ2-1; D unclear. V gave up 3 bases and J gave up 16 bases, with 16 bases separating them. Germline loops: CDR1 SGHTA, CDR2 FQGNSA. This CDR3 spans 12 amino acids. CDR3 bases: TGTGCCAGCAGCTTGGAGAAGCGCGGCCTCTTCTTC. Protein product: CASSLEKRGLFF. The full variable domain, its missing parts supplied by reference TRBV7-2 and TRBJ2-1, is GAGVSQSPSNKVTEKGKDVELRCDPISGHTALYWYRQSLGQGLEFLIYFQGNSAPDKSGLPSDRFSAERTGGSVSTLTIQRTQQEDSAVYLCASSLEKRGLFFGPGTRLTVL.

This clone was seen more than once but under ten times. The rearrangement joins TRBV9 to TRBJ2-1, with 9 bases matching TRBD2. V lost 4 bases to trimming and J lost 0 bases; unmatched junction nucleotides: 11. The CDR3 has 18 amino acids. Germline lookup yields CDR1 SGDLS and CDR2 YYNGEE. CDR3 sequence reads: CASSTTPIAGVSYNEQFF. The CDR3 coding sequence is TGTGCCAGCAGCACCACCCCAATAGCGGGAGTCTCCTACAATGAGCAGTTCTTC.